This T cell receptor (beta chain) was identified during a study of human CD8 memory T cell subsets. TCR beta libraries were made by UMI-labeled 5' RACE. TCRdb reanalysed the 5' RACE reads using MiXCR and keeps one entry per CDR3 protein. This table holds over 7,000 distinct CDR3 sequences, roughly 3.9% found once. J gave up 14 bases and V 0 bases, and 2 bases lay outside the gene matches. CDR3 length equals 11 residues. Germline lookup yields CDR1 SGHDT and CDR2 YYEEEE. RNA came from duplicate vials of approximately 150,000 sorted CD8+ T cells per subset. Study conclusions and caveats: Diversity was similarly high in stem-like memory and precursor exhausted T cells, which was not the case for effector memory cells.

Concerning this clonotype: Its specificity is unknown.

The chain couples TRBV5-6 to TRBJ2-3; 8 nucleotides align to TRBD2. This TCR was sampled from a human donor in good health. Material for sequencing was CD8+ T cells from PBMCs. CDR3 nucleotide sequence: TGTGCCAGCAGCTTGGGAGGGACTAGGTATTTT. It specifies CASSLGGTRYF.